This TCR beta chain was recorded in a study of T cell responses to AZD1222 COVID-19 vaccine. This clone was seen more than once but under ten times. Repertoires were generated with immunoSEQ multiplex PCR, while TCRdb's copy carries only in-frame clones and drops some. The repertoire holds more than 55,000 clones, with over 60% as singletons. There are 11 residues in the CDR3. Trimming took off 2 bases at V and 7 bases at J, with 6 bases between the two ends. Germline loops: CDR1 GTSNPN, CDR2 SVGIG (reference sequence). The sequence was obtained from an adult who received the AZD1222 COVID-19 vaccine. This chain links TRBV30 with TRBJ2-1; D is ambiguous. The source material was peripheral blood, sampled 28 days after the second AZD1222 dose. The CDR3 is CAWSQNNEQFF. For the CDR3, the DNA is TGTGCCTGGAGTCAGAATAATGAGCAGTTCTTC.